Listed below are T cell receptor beta chains from one sample, sequenced in a study of blood T cell repertoires in COVID-19. The repertoire was sequenced with immunoSEQ multiplex PCR; TCRdb's copy has only in-frame clones and lacks some. The table shows 200,000 to 250,000 clones, with 83% occurring only once. Material for sequencing was PBMCs or T cells enriched from blood (not recorded which). The receptors stem from a woman in her fifties or sixties who had been exposed to COVID-19. Both conserved end residues are part of each CDR3. D genes are given only for firm matches. Size is stated for part of the rows, as once, few or many counts, or as a class when the clone is expanded.

abundance	v_gene	j_gene	d_gene	CDR3nt	CDR3aa
.	TRBV5-1	TRBJ2-3	.	TGCGCCAGCCGTGCGGAATTAGTGACAGATACGCAGTATTTT	CASRAELVTDTQYF
few	TRBV27	TRBJ1-6	.	TGTGCCAGCAGTTTACGCGGAAGGACAGAAACTATGCACTATAATTCACCCCTCCACTTT	CASSLRGRTETMHYNSPLHF
.	TRBV5-5	TRBJ1-6	TRBD1	TGTGCCAGCAGCTCCCCGGGACAGCTTAATTCACCCCTCCACTTT	CASSSPGQLNSPLHF
.	TRBV10-2	TRBJ2-7	.	TGCGCCAGCCAGGGGACGCCGGGGGAGCAGTACTTC	CASQGTPGEQYF
.	TRBV10-3	TRBJ1-2	.	TGTGCCATCAGTGAGTCTGGCAGCGGATATGGCTACACCTTC	CAISESGSGYGYTF
.	TRBV29-1	TRBJ1-1	TRBD1	TGCAGCGCCCTGACAGGGTTTGATACTGAAGCTTTCTTT	CSALTGFDTEAFF
.	TRBV19	TRBJ2-3	.	TGTGCCAGTAGTATCTATACAGGAGATACGCAGTATTTT	CASSIYTGDTQYF
.	TRBV2	TRBJ1-5	TRBD1	TGTGCCAGCAGCGCTGGGGACAGACCAAATCAGCCCCAGCATTTT	CASSAGDRPNQPQHF
.	TRBV11-2	TRBJ1-4	TRBD1	TGTGCCAGCAGCGTCTACAGGGGGGAAAAACTGTTTTTT	CASSVYRGEKLFF
.	TRBV3-1/TRBV3-2	TRBJ1-3	.	TGTGCCAGCAGCCAAGGTCCAGTCCCTAGAGTCTCTGGAAACACCATATATTTT	CASSQGPVPRVSGNTIYF
.	TRBV6-5	TRBJ2-7	TRBD2	TGTGCCAGCAGTTCGCGGGGGAGTGGGCGCGACGAGCAGTACTTC	CASSSRGSGRDEQYF
.	TRBV28	TRBJ1-5	TRBD1	TGTGCCAGCAGTTCTCTGACAGGGGGAAGACAGCCCCAGCATTTT	CASSSLTGGRQPQHF
.	TRBV4-1	TRBJ2-7	.	TGCGCCAGCAGCCACGGGGGATCCTACGAGCAGTACTTC	CASSHGGSYEQYF
once	TRBV29-1	TRBJ2-2	.	TGCAGCGCAGGACGGGGGGCGGTCGGGGAGCTGTTTTTT	CSAGRGAVGELFF
.	TRBV9	TRBJ2-5	.	TGTGCCAGCAGCCCCGACCCCGGCAGGGCCGAGACCCAGTACTTC	CASSPDPGRAETQYF
.	TRBV7-9	TRBJ2-3	TRBD2	TGTGCCAGCAGCATAGCGGGGGGGATTTTCAGCACAGATACGCAGTATTTT	CASSIAGGIFSTDTQYF
.	TRBV5-5	TRBJ1-1	TRBD1	TGTGCCAGCAGCTCGTACAGGGGGACAATGAACACTGAAGCTTTCTTT	CASSSYRGTMNTEAFF
few	TRBV27	TRBJ2-1	TRBD1	TGTGCCAGCAGCCGGGACAGGGCCAGCGAGCAGTTCTTC	CASSRDRASEQFF
.	TRBV7-2	TRBJ2-7	TRBD2	TGTGCCAGCAGCTTAGCCAGCGGGGGGGGTCCCTACGAGCAGTACTTC	CASSLASGGGPYEQYF
.	TRBV6-2/TRBV6-3	TRBJ1-1	.	TGTGCCAGCAGTTGGGGGAGGGGCATGAACACTGAAGCTTTCTTT	CASSWGRGMNTEAFF
once	TRBV4-1	TRBJ2-1	TRBD2	TGCGCCAGCAGCCACGAGCGGGGTTCTGATGAGCAGTTCTTC	CASSHERGSDEQFF
once	TRBV14	TRBJ2-1	.	TGTGCCAGCAGCCTGGGACTGGACAATGAGCAGTTCTTC	CASSLGLDNEQFF
once	TRBV27	TRBJ1-6	TRBD1	TGTGCCAGCAGTGCAGGGGGTCCTAATTCACCCCTCCACTTT	CASSAGGPNSPLHF
.	TRBV6-5	TRBJ1-1	.	TGTGCCAGCAACCCCGGATACTACTGGGAAGCTTTCTTT	CASNPGYYWEAFF
.	TRBV19	TRBJ1-4	.	TGTGCCAGTAGTATTCCAGGAAGGACTAATGAAAAACTGTTTTTT	CASSIPGRTNEKLFF
.	TRBV7-6	TRBJ2-5	.	TGTGCCAGCAGCTCCGGGGGTGGGTCAGGGCGAGAGACCCAGTACTTC	CASSSGGGSGRETQYF
.	TRBV7-9	TRBJ1-6	.	TGTGCCAGCAGCTTAGCGAGATCACCCCTCCACTTT	CASSLARSPLHF
few	TRBV15	TRBJ1-5	TRBD1	TGTGCCACCAGCAGAGAAGGGACAGGGATTCAGCCCCAGCATTTT	CATSREGTGIQPQHF
.	TRBV27	TRBJ1-1	TRBD1	TGTGCCAGCAGTTTGGACAGGGGTTCTAAAGCTTTCTTT	CASSLDRGSKAFF
once	TRBV19	TRBJ1-5	.	TGTGCCAGTAGTATACTGAGGGGAGGAGGCAATCAGCCCCAGCATTTT	CASSILRGGGNQPQHF
.	TRBV7-9	TRBJ1-4	TRBD1	TGTGCCAGCAGCTCCCCGGACAGGAGAAATGAAAAACTGTTTTTT	CASSSPDRRNEKLFF
few	TRBV6-2/TRBV6-3	TRBJ1-1	TRBD1	TGTGCCAGCAGTCGACGAGGGACAGATGAAGCTTTCTTT	CASSRRGTDEAFF
.	TRBV6-4	TRBJ2-5	.	TGTGCCAGCACCTTCCGGGGAAGGGAGACCCAGTACTTC	CASTFRGRETQYF
.	TRBV29-1	TRBJ1-2	TRBD1	TGCAGCGCCAGGACAGGACGTGACTATGGCTACACCTTC	CSARTGRDYGYTF
.	TRBV19	TRBJ1-2	TRBD1	TGTGCCAGTAGTACGGGACAGGGGCTCAAGGCAAGCCTCTATGGCTACACCTTC	CASSTGQGLKASLYGYTF
few	TRBV5-1	TRBJ1-1	TRBD1	TGCGCCAGCAGCTTGACAGGGGACACTGAAGCTTTCTTT	CASSLTGDTEAFF
few	TRBV20-1	TRBJ1-5	.	TGCAGTGCGAGTCCGGTGGGAGGGGGCAATCAGCCCCAGCATTTT	CSASPVGGGNQPQHF
few	TRBV2	TRBJ1-2	TRBD1	TGTGCCAGCACCCCGGACAGGACCCTCTATGGCTACACCTTC	CASTPDRTLYGYTF
.	TRBV5-1	TRBJ1-6	.	TGCGCCAGCAGCTTGGCCGGAGGTGAAAATTCACCCCTCCACTTT	CASSLAGGENSPLHF
.	TRBV19	TRBJ2-5	.	TGTGCCAGTAGTCTAAACCTCGGTGAGGAGACCCAGTACTTC	CASSLNLGEETQYF
few	TRBV4-3	TRBJ2-3	.	TGCGCCAGCAGCCAAGCAACTGGCACAGATACGCAGTATTTT	CASSQATGTDTQYF
.	TRBV29-1	TRBJ1-1	.	TGCAGCGCCCTACAGCAGAACACTGAAGCTTTCTTT	CSALQQNTEAFF
.	TRBV13	TRBJ1-1	.	TGTGCCAGCAGCCCCCTTTCAGTGAACACTGAAGCTTTCTTT	CASSPLSVNTEAFF
.	TRBV7-2	TRBJ2-7	.	TGTGCCAGCAGGCGAAGGGACACCGGCTCCTACGAGCAGTACTTC	CASRRRDTGSYEQYF
.	TRBV11-2	TRBJ1-5	.	TGTGCCAGCAGCTTAGAAGCGGGGGCGAATCAGCCCCAGCATTTT	CASSLEAGANQPQHF
.	TRBV12-3/TRBV12-4	TRBJ1-2	.	TGTGCCAGCAGTTTGGGTGACAGGAGCACCTTC	CASSLGDRSTF
.	TRBV7-9	TRBJ2-1	.	TGTGCCAGCAGCTCCCGACAGAACTACAATGAGCAGTTCTTC	CASSSRQNYNEQFF
.	TRBV30	TRBJ2-2	TRBD1	TGTGCCTGGAAGACAGGGAAGGACACCGGGGAGCTGTTTTTT	CAWKTGKDTGELFF
.	TRBV6-5	TRBJ2-2	TRBD2	TGTGCCAGCAGTCCACTAGCGGGGGTAACCGGGGAGCTGTTTTTT	CASSPLAGVTGELFF
.	TRBV6-5	TRBJ1-5	.	TGTGCTTCCGCGGAGGGCAGCAATCAGCCCCAGCATTTT	CASAEGSNQPQHF
.	TRBV5-4	TRBJ1-2	.	TGTGCCAGCAGCATTGGGGGCGGAGGTATGGGCTACACCTTC	CASSIGGGGMGYTF
.	TRBV11-2	TRBJ2-1	.	TGTGCCAGCAGCCGAGGTCCCGACAATGAGCAGTTCTTC	CASSRGPDNEQFF
once	TRBV10-1	TRBJ2-7	.	TGCGCCAGCAGTGGTAGCAGGGCTGGCTACTACGAGCAGTACTTC	CASSGSRAGYYEQYF
once	TRBV25-1	TRBJ1-1	.	TGTGCCAGCAGTGAATCGGGGGGCTGGACTGAAGCTTTCTTT	CASSESGGWTEAFF
.	TRBV6-5	TRBJ1-5	TRBD1	TGTGCCAGCAACCCGGACAGGGACAATCAGCCCCAGCATTTT	CASNPDRDNQPQHF
.	TRBV19	TRBJ1-1	TRBD1	TGTGCCAGTAGTGGACAGGGGGCGAACACTGAAGCTTTCTTT	CASSGQGANTEAFF